This T cell receptor beta chain was captured by sequencing in a study of blood T cell repertoires in COVID-19. Germline V lookup: CDR1 LNHDA, CDR2 SQIVND (reference sequence). Trimming cost V 3 bases and J 5 bases, with 10 bases left between them. The CDR3 length is 13 residues. In the source study's methods: Amplification from reference gene primers served as the basis for estimated nucleated cell counts. The method was immunoSEQ multiplex PCR; TCRdb's version includes in-frame clones alone and lacks a portion of them. V, J and clone size reflect that table, while D and trimming were determined from the DNA. The profile shows 200,000 to 300,000 clones, about 85% of them singletons.

This chain links TRBV19 with TRBJ1-2; D is ambiguous. This TCR derives from a man aged 55 to 69 who had recovered from COVID-19. The sequencing sample was made of peripheral blood. The DNA of the CDR3 is TGTGCCAGTAGTATTCAGGCTGGGTATGGCTACACCTTC. This translates into CASSIQAGYGYTF. The full variable domain, completed using reference TRBV19 and TRBJ1-2, is DGGITQSPKYLFRKEGQNVTLSCEQNLNHDAMYWYRQDPGQGLRLIYYSQIVNDFQKGDIAEGYSVSREKKESFPLTVTSAQKNPTAFYLCASSIQAGYGYTFGSGTRLTVV.